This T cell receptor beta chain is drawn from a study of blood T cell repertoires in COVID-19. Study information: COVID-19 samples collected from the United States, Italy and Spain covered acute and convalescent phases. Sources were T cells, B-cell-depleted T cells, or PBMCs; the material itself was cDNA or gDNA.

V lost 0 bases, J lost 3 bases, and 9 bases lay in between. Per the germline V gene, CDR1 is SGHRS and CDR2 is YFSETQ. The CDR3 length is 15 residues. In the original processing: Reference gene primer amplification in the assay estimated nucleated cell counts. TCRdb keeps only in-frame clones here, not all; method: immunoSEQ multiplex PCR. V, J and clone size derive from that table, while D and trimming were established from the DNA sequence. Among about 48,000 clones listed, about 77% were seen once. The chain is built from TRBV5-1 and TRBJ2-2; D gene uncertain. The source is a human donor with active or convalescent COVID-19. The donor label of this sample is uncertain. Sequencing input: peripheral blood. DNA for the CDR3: TGCGCCAGCAGCTTGGCAGGAACAGACACCGGGGAGCTGTTTTTT. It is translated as CASSLAGTDTGELFF.